These 22 T cell receptor beta chains came from one sample sequenced in a study of blood T cell repertoires in COVID-19. The table came from immunoSEQ multiplex PCR; TCRdb's copy has only in-frame clones and leaves some out. Of around 120,000 clones listed, approximately 83% are singletons. Sequencing was carried out using peripheral blood. Every receptor here comes from a man in his forties or fifties with active or convalescent COVID-19.

J is TRBJ2-6 and V is TRBV19; 9 positions match TRBD1. Unmatched junction bases numbered 9, after V lost 10 bases and J lost 2 bases. The CDR3 length is 16 residues. Germline-derived CDR1 and CDR2 are LNHDA and SQIVND (reference sequence). CDR3 in amino acids: CATQDRGRAGANVLTF. DNA of the CDR3: TGTGCCACGCAGGACAGGGGCAGGGCTGGGGCCAACGTCCTGACTTTC.

The gene calls are TRBV5-1 and TRBJ2-1, with 10 bases lining up with TRBD2. Losses at the gene ends were 1 base for V and 7 bases for J; bases not matched to a gene: 5. The CDR3 sequence is 15 residues long. CDR1 SGHRS and CDR2 YFSETQ come from the germline V gene. The CDR3 sequence: CASSLSGGADNEQFF. In nucleotides, the CDR3 is TGCGCCAGCAGCTTGAGCGGGGGGGCAGATAATGAGCAGTTCTTC.

The rearrangement uses TRBV10-3 and TRBJ2-2, with TRBD2 matching 11 bases. The germline V gene has CDR1 ENHRY and CDR2 SYGVKD. The CDR3 covers 17 residues. Trimming took 3 bases from V and 6 from J; bases not matched to a gene: 9. The CDR3 DNA sequence: TGTGCCATCAGTGACGTAGCGGGGGGGCCTCACGCCGGGGAGCTGTTTTTT. Its protein is CAISDVAGGPHAGELFF.

The V and J genes are TRBV27 and TRBJ2-7; 8 bases match TRBD1. From germline, CDR1 is MNHEY and CDR2 SMNVEV (reference sequence). The CDR3 extends over 15 amino acids. With V trimmed by 2 bases and J by 0 bases, 3 bases remained unmatched. CDR3 bases: TGTGCCAGCAGTTTAGGGACAGGATACTCCTACGAGCAGTACTTC. Translated, it gives CASSLGTGYSYEQYF.

This clone has just one count. V gene TRBV11-2 combines with J gene TRBJ1-1; 7 positions agree with TRBD1. CDR3 length: 18 amino acids. CDR1 and CDR2 from the germline V gene are SGHAT and FQNNGV. J gave up 2 bases and V 5 bases, and 17 bases lay outside the gene matches. The CDR3 region is CASSRTWTGSLKNTEAFF. The CDR3 DNA reads as TGTGCCAGCAGCCGAACGTGGACAGGATCACTTAAAAACACTGAAGCTTTCTTT.

About this clone: One end of the junction varies from germline; a read error may be responsible. The V gene is TRBV5-5, the J gene TRBJ2-7; the match to TRBD1 covers 9 bases. The CDR3 has 13 amino acids. The germline CDR1 and CDR2 sequences are SGHKS and YYEKEE (reference sequence). The CDR3 loop is CASSQKGGTGTHF. CDR3 DNA: TGTGCCAGCAGCCAAAAGGGAGGGACAGGGACTCATTTC.

This clone was seen many times. The genes are TRBV5-1 and TRBJ2-7; 11 bases map to TRBD1. CDR3 size: 16 residues. Germline CDR1 and CDR2: SGHRS and YFSETQ. With V trimmed by 0 bases and J by 7 bases, 9 bases remained unmatched. The CDR3 bases are TGCGCCAGCAGCTTGGTTGCCGGACAGGGGGCCGGGGAGCAGTACTTC. Translating it yields CASSLVAGQGAGEQYF. Full variable domain (missing parts from reference TRBV5-1 and TRBJ2-7): KAGVTQTPRYLIKTRGQQVTLSCSPISGHRSVSWYQQTPGQGLQFLFEYFSETQRNKGNFPGRFSGRQFSNSRSEMNVSTLELGDSALYLCASSLVAGQGAGEQYFGPGTRLTVT.

In this sample, this clone turned up once. V and J are TRBV7-8 and TRBJ1-2; TRBD1 matches 8 bases. CDR3 length: 15 amino acids. With V trimmed by 4 bases and J by 2 bases, 6 bases remained unmatched. Germline V CDR1 and CDR2: SGHVS, FQNEAQ. CDR3 coding DNA: TGTGCCAGCAGCTCCCGGACAGGGATAAACTATGGCTACACCTTC. This gives the protein CASSSRTGINYGYTF.

In its sample, this clone was seen once. This sequence joins TRBV9 and TRBJ2-5; 11 positions match TRBD2. Germline CDR1 SGDLS, CDR2 YYNGEE. With 0 bases clipped from V and 4 bases from J, the junction kept 8 bases outside the gene matches. The CDR3 has 17 amino acids. Here the CDR3 reads CASSVGTSGRLGETQYF. The CDR3, as DNA: TGTGCCAGCAGCGTAGGGACTAGCGGGCGTTTAGGAGAGACCCAGTACTTC.

This clone was picked up a small number of times. V is TRBV29-1 and J is TRBJ1-5; 9 nucleotides align to TRBD1. This CDR3 is 15 amino acids long. Germline loops: CDR1 SQVTM, CDR2 ANQGSEA. The V segment lost 4 bases and the J segment 4 bases; nucleotides outside the gene matches: 8. The CDR3 DNA sequence: TGCAGCGTTGGGGACAGGGAAGTTTGGAATCAGCCCCAGCATTTT. Protein sequence: CSVGDREVWNQPQHF.

This chain uses TRBV6-2 or TRBV6-3 with TRBJ2-1; 7 nucleotides match TRBD2. CDR1 is MNHEY and CDR2 is SVGEGT in the germline V gene. The CDR3 consists of 16 residues. V dropped 1 base and J dropped 0; count of bases not matched to a gene: 3. CDR3 sequence (DNA): TGTGCCAGCAGTTACTACGGCGGGGGCTCCTACAATGAGCAGTTCTTC. Amino acids: CASSYYGGGSYNEQFF.

CDR3 DNA: TGTGCCACCAGCAGAGTGGATAGTAACGGGTTTGAGCAGTTCTTC. This codes for CATSRVDSNGFEQFF. The chain is built from TRBV15 and TRBJ2-1; D not certain. The ends were cut back, 1 base at V and 9 bases at J, with 16 bases in the middle. Germline V gene sequence: CDR1 LNHNV, CDR2 YYDKDF (reference sequence). CDR3 length equals 15 residues.

V usage is TRBV6-4 and J usage is TRBJ1-4; the D gene is possibly TRBD1 (5 bases). The CDR3 runs 14 residues. Germline V gene data show CDR1 as MRHNA and CDR2 as SNTAGT. V was pared by 6 bases and J by 10 bases, with 18 bases between. This chain's CDR3 is CASSREEGVGKLFF. CDR3 bases: TGTGCCAGCAGCAGGGAAGAAGGGGTTGGAAAACTGTTTTTT.

The chain employs TRBV19 and TRBJ2-7; 9 nucleotides agree with TRBD2. This CDR3 is built from 15 residues. Germline trimming cut 3 bases from V and 0 bases from J; bases unmatched to any gene: 3. From germline, CDR1 is LNHDA and CDR2 SQIVND (reference sequence). Here the CDR3 DNA reads TGTGCCAGTAGTATTGGTAGCGGGGGCTCCTACGAGCAGTACTTC. Residues: CASSIGSGGSYEQYF.

The J gene is TRBJ2-1, the V gene TRBV5-1, with 14 bases lining up with TRBD2. The CDR3 has 18 residues. The V segment lost 4 bases and the J segment 0 bases; nucleotides outside the gene matches: 6. Germline V gene lookup returns CDR1 SGHRS and CDR2 YFSETQ. CDR3 nucleotides: TGCGCCAGCAGCAAGACTAGCGGGGGGGTCAGCTCCTACAATGAGCAGTTCTTC. Its protein product is CASSKTSGGVSSYNEQFF.

The CDR3 loop reads CASTPGTSIQYF. CDR3 nucleotide sequence: TGTGCCAGCACCCCCGGGACTAGCATTCAGTACTTC. The chain links TRBV7-2 to TRBJ2-4; 8 positions agree with TRBD2. Germline V CDR1 and CDR2: SGHTA, FQGNSA. The CDR3 runs to 12 residues. V lost 7 bases to trimming and J lost 9 bases; unmatched junction nucleotides: 5.

The rearrangement joins TRBV4-2 to TRBJ2-1, with 8 bases fitting TRBD2. Unmatched junction bases numbered 7, after V lost 2 bases and J lost 7 bases. The CDR3 contains 15 residues. CDR1 is LGHNA and CDR2 is YNFKEQ in the germline V gene. The CDR3 DNA reads TGTGCCAGCAGCCAACTCGCGGGGGGAGAGAATGAGCAGTTCTTC. This sequence encodes CASSQLAGGENEQFF.

The V call is TRBV27, the J call TRBJ1-2; D gene unclear. The CDR3 covers 16 residues. Germline CDR1 and CDR2: MNHEY and SMNVEV (reference sequence). Trimming removed 5 bases from V and 3 bases from J, with 19 bases in between. CDR3 nucleotides: TGTGCCAGCAGTCACGGAGGCCAGCACTTAGACTATGGCTACACCTTC. This translates into CASSHGGQHLDYGYTF.

V gene TRBV19 combines with J gene TRBJ2-3, with 9 bases that match TRBD2. Unmatched junction bases numbered 5, after V lost 5 bases and J lost 2 bases. The CDR3 extends over 15 amino acids. From germline, CDR1 is LNHDA and CDR2 SQIVND (reference sequence). The DNA of the CDR3 is TGTGCCAGTAGTGCGGGACTAGCCAACACAGATACGCAGTATTTT. This translates into CASSAGLANTDTQYF. Supplemented by reference TRBV19 and TRBJ2-3, the full variable domain reads DGGITQSPKYLFRKEGQNVTLSCEQNLNHDAMYWYRQDPGQGLRLIYYSQIVNDFQKGDIAEGYSVSREKKESFPLTVTSAQKNPTAFYLCASSAGLANTDTQYFGPGTRLTVL.

The DNA for the CDR3 is TGTGCCAGCAGCGCATTAAGTCAGCGATCCACAGATACGCAGTATTTT. It is translated as CASSALSQRSTDTQYF. V gene TRBV5-4 combines with J gene TRBJ2-3, with D uncertain. With 4 bases removed from V and 2 bases from J, the gap between germline ends came to 17 bases. This CDR3 comprises 16 residues. CDR1 SGHNT and CDR2 YYREEE come from the germline V gene (reference sequence).

The rearrangement joins TRBV11-3 to TRBJ2-1, with 8 bases that match TRBD1. This CDR3 has 15 amino acids. The J segment lost 2 bases and the V segment lost 6 bases, leaving 6 bases of the junction unmatched. From germline, CDR1 is SGHNT and CDR2 YENEEA. CDR3 residues: CASSPDRGAYNEQFF. In nucleotides, the CDR3 is TGTGCCAGCAGTCCCGACAGGGGCGCCTACAATGAGCAGTTCTTC.

This clone was seen a handful of times. The chain combines TRBV27 with TRBJ2-7; TRBD2 agrees at 8 bases. Germline lookup yields CDR1 MNHEY and CDR2 SMNVEV (reference sequence). This CDR3 is 14 amino acids long. V lost 6 bases, J lost 7 bases, and 11 bases stayed unmatched. The CDR3 region has the DNA TGTGCCAGCAGCTGGACTAGCTCTTTTGGGGAGCAGTACTTC. Its translation: CASSWTSSFGEQYF.